A single T cell receptor (beta chain) is shown here with its context. This receptor's antigen is unknown. No much larger clone is present one base from it, and per-base qualities are unavailable. TCRbeta rearrangements were sequenced from genomic DNA using the immunoSEQ assay at survey resolution. The authors' pipeline ran thus. In the TCR sequencing data, the smallest productive clonotype frequency that could be detected was 2.59 x 10-5. Only productive TCRbeta rearrangements, meaning sequences that were complete and in-frame, were kept for the analyses. Simpson clonality, calculated in the immunoSEQ Analyzer version 3.0, was used as the measure of sample clonality. Clones were grouped by frequency into very rare, small, medium, large (1-20%) or hyperexpanded (>20%) categories. Generation probabilities were estimated with OLGA 1.2.3, V-gene circos plots were made with VDJtools, specificities were looked up in VDJdb, and CDR3 motifs were identified with GLIPH. TCRdb carries this immuneACCESS record with in-frame sequences only. Its versions omit some clonotypes, under half of them owing to an unresolved V gene in the studies checked, with the rest unexplained. Clone size and the V and J calls come from that table; the DNA yielded D and trimming. This sample comprises tens of thousands of clones, less than 85% of them detected only once. The ten largest make up 0.35% of the sample.

Buffy coats from 37 blood donors, supplied by the Finnish Red Cross blood service, were used as healthy controls. All TCR-sequenced material derived from peripheral blood: patient blood samples and healthy donor buffy coats. Ficoll-Hypaque gradient centrifugation was used to isolate peripheral blood mononuclear cells. CD4+ cells were magnetically purified from the buffy coats of healthy controls. The Gentra Puregene Cell and Tissue kit was used to extract genomic DNA, and a Qubit 2.0 fluorometer was used to measure the amount of genomic DNA. These data belong to a study of STAT5B mutations in CD4+ large granular lymphocyte leukemia (dated by TCRdb to between 2021 and 2023). As for the study more broadly: Among healthy controls, the CDR3 'QG' motif was associated with a particular HLA allele. TCRbeta repertoires of CD4+ T-cell large granular lymphocyte leukemia patients were compared with those of healthy blood donors. Flow cytometry on FACSCanto II or FACSVerse showed that the purified fractions were more than 95% pure among lymphocytes.

V and J lose 0 bases and 9 bases, and a span of 13 bases separates them. From the cysteine through the phenylalanine, the CDR3 covers 14 amino acids. The only DNA kept is the CDR3, 42 bases in frame from the first base. According to the germline V gene (reference sequence), CDR1 reads SGHNT and CDR2 reads YYREEE. Overall study outcomes, separate from this receptor: Greater clonality appeared to be present in CD4-sorted patient repertoires than in healthy CD4+ repertoires, and the difference was retained after the putative leukemic clones were removed. Main leukemic clonotypes were private to each patient, although under 30% appeared at low frequency in other patients' non-leukemic repertoires. Data were not HLA-matched; higher clonality in CD4+ versus CD8+ T-LGLL could reflect the relatively small sample size. TRBV06-family usage was enriched among the top patient clones (8/27) compared with healthy controls (2/35).

The specimen was CD4+ T cells from blood buffy coats. The V gene is TRBV5-4 and the J gene is TRBJ2-1; the D gene is perhaps TRBD1 or TRBD2, as each covers 6 bases. The clonotype comes from a human donor in good health. The CDR3 reads CASSLVGGEGEQFF. The nucleotides read TGTGCCAGCAGCTTGGTGGGGGGCGAGGGTGAGCAGTTCTTC.